This T cell receptor beta chain is drawn from a study of PD-L1 blockade in urothelial cancer (dated by TCRdb to about 2017). With respect to the entire study: All patients started therapy at some point between 2014 and 2016 and received atezolizumab 1,200 mg intravenously every 3 weeks. Blood samples were analyzed at 3 weeks after treatment start (second dose) and at 6 weeks after treatment start. The study, an exploratory multi-omic analysis, examined somatic, immune and clinical correlates of response to PD-L1 blockade with atezolizumab in urothelial cancer. Pretreatment tumor samples and matched peripheral blood, collected serially before and after atezolizumab treatment, underwent TCR sequencing. About 90% of the 29 patients were males with bladder-origin urothelial cancer, and about 65% of the roughly 30 reported a prior smoking history. Blood samples gave a median of around 140,000 T cells and 82,636 unique TCRs, with a median clonality of around 0.074. Durable clinical benefit was defined as a progression-free survival longer than 6 months, and TCR features were additionally tested against progression-free survival and overall survival. Durable clinical benefit was achieved by nine patients and was not achieved by 20 patients. An ECOG performance status of 0 or 1 was recorded for the patients, and 0 to 3 prior chemotherapy regimens had been received by the patients. Pretreatment blood TCR-seq was available for 27 to 30 patients, at least one posttreatment blood collection was obtained for some 25 patients, and tumor TCR-seq was available for some 25 patients. In the same patients who had TCR sequencing, pretreatment tumors also underwent whole exome sequencing and RNA sequencing. Overall study outcomes, separate from this receptor: A pretreatment peripheral blood TCR clonality below the median was linked to improved progression-free and overall survival. At 3 weeks after the start of treatment, tumor-associated TCR clones in peripheral blood had expanded more in patients with durable benefit (n of about 21, p = 0.022). Small sample size (n ≈ 28) and many exploratory analyses mean the results are intended to be hypothesis-generating.

Synthetic TCR analog templates were spiked into each PCR so that absolute template abundance could be estimated from read counts. The immunoSEQ assay was used to amplify TCRbeta CDR3 regions from genomic DNA with bias-controlled V and J gene primers. Sequencing of rearranged TCRbeta segments was performed at approximately 20X coverage. The authors processed their data as follows. Sequencing errors were corrected by clustering, and CDR3s were annotated against IMGT so that V, D and J genes could be assigned. Downstream analyses used only productive TCRbeta rearrangements and left out out-of-frame or stop-codon sequences. Clonality was computed as one minus Shannon entropy normalized by the log of the number of unique productive sequences. Fisher's exact test with Benjamini-Hochberg correction, at a threshold of adjusted p below 0.01, was used to find clones that differed between time points or between blood and tumor. TCRdb re-hosts the immuneACCESS table, in-frame sequences only. Its copies lack some clones; in the studies checked, an unresolved V gene accounts for under half of them, and the cause for the rest is not known. From that table come the V and J calls and clone size; the DNA was used to work out D and trimming. This sample holds 38,000 or so clones; about 83% were observed only once. Of the sample, roughly 16% falls within the top ten clones.

The CDR3 covers 13 residues, taking in both the cysteine and the phenylalanine. Of the read, only the CDR3 DNA is kept; its 39 bases are in frame from base 1. Based on the germline V gene (reference sequence), the CDR1 and CDR2 sequences are MNHNY and SVGAGI. V sheds 2 bases and J sheds 7 bases, leaving 11 bases between their ends. A total of under 30 patients with locally advanced or metastatic urothelial carcinoma, treated at Memorial Sloan Kettering on a trial protocol, made up the cohort. Peripheral blood mononuclear cells were collected pretreatment and during treatment, at between 1 and 8 total time points per patient. The Qiagen DNeasy Blood extraction kit was used to purify genomic DNA from total PBMCs and from tumor samples. Collected pretreatment and during treatment, PBMCs were isolated and stored as previously described. As regards this clone: Its antigen specificity is not known. Base qualities are not provided; no much larger clone lies one nucleotide away.

The chain couples TRBV6-6 to TRBJ1-2; no D gene is confidently identified. The clonotype was recovered from a man between 60 and 75 years old with urothelial cancer. Sequencing was performed on PBMCs, taken around atezolizumab (anti-PD-L1) treatment. The bases are TGTGCCAGCAGTTACCTGGAGTTAGGTGGCTACACCTTC. Translated, this gives CASSYLELGGYTF.